This is a list of T cell receptor beta chains from one sample in a study of blood T cells in healthy people across ages. Each CDR3 protein is one row after TCRdb ran MiXCR on the 5' RACE reads. The table includes around 850,000 distinct CDR3 sequences, around 36% detected once. The sample comprised blood. These receptors were obtained from a man between 18 and 35 years old in good health. Each CDR3 is given with its conserved first and last residue. Each record gives: D gene, J gene, V gene, clone size, CDR3 DNA, CDR3 protein. A D gene is named only where the DNA matches it firmly. Clone sizes are given selectively: once, few, many, or a class where the clone is expanded.

D gene: TRBD2; J gene: TRBJ2-1; V gene: TRBV20-1; clone size: few; CDR3 DNA: TGCAGTGCTAGAGATCGACTAGCGGGGGGTGGTGAGCAGTTCTTC; CDR3 protein: CSARDRLAGGGEQFF
D gene: NA; J gene: TRBJ1-4; V gene: TRBV6-6; clone size: few; CDR3 DNA: TGTGCCAGCAGCCGCCCGGGGTCGGGAGAAAAACTGTTTTTT; CDR3 protein: CASSRPGSGEKLFF
D gene: TRBD2; J gene: TRBJ2-7; V gene: TRBV7-6; clone size: few; CDR3 DNA: TGTGCCAGCAGCTTAGGGGGGGGTAACCACGAGCAGTACTTC; CDR3 protein: CASSLGGGNHEQYF
D gene: NA; J gene: TRBJ2-3; V gene: TRBV10-3; clone size: NA; CDR3 DNA: TGTGCCATCAGTACTCCCTCTCTGGCGGGGGTGTGGACAGGTGCGCAGTATTTT; CDR3 protein: CAISTPSLAGVWTGAQYF
D gene: NA; J gene: TRBJ1-2; V gene: TRBV27; clone size: many; CDR3 DNA: TGTGCCAGCAGTTTCCGGAGTGGCGATGGCTACACCTTC; CDR3 protein: CASSFRSGDGYTF
D gene: NA; J gene: TRBJ2-1; V gene: TRBV12-3/TRBV12-4; clone size: NA; CDR3 DNA: TGTGCCAGCAGTCGAACGGAGGGTTCCCAGTTCTTC; CDR3 protein: CASSRTEGSQFF
D gene: NA; J gene: TRBJ2-3; V gene: TRBV2; clone size: NA; CDR3 DNA: TGTGCCAGCAAGAGGACAGACTTGCTCACGGATACGCAGTATTTT; CDR3 protein: CASKRTDLLTDTQYF
D gene: TRBD1; J gene: TRBJ2-1; V gene: TRBV7-9; clone size: few; CDR3 DNA: TGTGCCAGCAGCTTAAACCCCATACAGGGGAATGAGCAGTTCTTC; CDR3 protein: CASSLNPIQGNEQFF
D gene: TRBD2; J gene: TRBJ2-7; V gene: TRBV19; clone size: NA; CDR3 DNA: TGTGCCAGTAGTATCAGACTAGCCACCTACGAGCAGTACTTC; CDR3 protein: CASSIRLATYEQYF
D gene: TRBD1; J gene: TRBJ1-2; V gene: TRBV18; clone size: few; CDR3 DNA: TGTGCCAGCCAGGGACAGGGGAATGGCTACACCTTC; CDR3 protein: CASQGQGNGYTF
D gene: NA; J gene: TRBJ1-6; V gene: TRBV12-3/TRBV12-4; clone size: NA; CDR3 DNA: TGTGCCAGCACCCCCGGGACATTTAATTCACCCCTCCACTTT; CDR3 protein: CASTPGTFNSPLHF
D gene: NA; J gene: TRBJ2-5; V gene: TRBV15; clone size: NA; CDR3 DNA: TGTGCCACCAGCAGAGGAAAGTGGCCAGGGGCTAACTACGGGCAGTACTTC; CDR3 protein: CATSRGKWPGANYGQYF
D gene: TRBD2; J gene: TRBJ2-5; V gene: TRBV9; clone size: NA; CDR3 DNA: TGTGCCAGCGGTCTAACTAGCGGGGGATACAATGAGCAGTACTTC; CDR3 protein: CASGLTSGGYNEQYF
D gene: NA; J gene: TRBJ1-2; V gene: TRBV9; clone size: many; CDR3 DNA: TGTGCCAGCAGCCCGCGAGATTTGGGGCGCGGCTATGGCTACACCTTC; CDR3 protein: CASSPRDLGRGYGYTF
D gene: NA; J gene: TRBJ2-5; V gene: TRBV4-2; clone size: few; CDR3 DNA: TGTGCCAGCAGCCAAGAAATGGGCAGGGAAGAGACCCAGTACTTC; CDR3 protein: CASSQEMGREETQYF
D gene: NA; J gene: TRBJ2-3; V gene: TRBV7-2; clone size: NA; CDR3 DNA: TGTGCCAGCAGCTTAGCAGCGGGCGCATCGTGGGCGGATACGCAGTATTTT; CDR3 protein: CASSLAAGASWADTQYF
D gene: NA; J gene: TRBJ1-2; V gene: TRBV7-8; clone size: NA; CDR3 DNA: TGTGCCAGCAGCTTAGGGGGCGGTCCACAATATGGCTACACCTTC; CDR3 protein: CASSLGGGPQYGYTF
D gene: TRBD2; J gene: TRBJ2-7; V gene: TRBV3-1; clone size: NA; CDR3 DNA: TGTGCCAGCATAAGCGGGGGACTACCGTACGAGCAGTACTTC; CDR3 protein: CASISGGLPYEQYF
D gene: NA; J gene: TRBJ2-2; V gene: TRBV29-1; clone size: few; CDR3 DNA: TGCAGCGCTAAGGGGGATCGGACCGGGGAGCTGTTTTTT; CDR3 protein: CSAKGDRTGELFF
D gene: TRBD2; J gene: TRBJ2-1; V gene: TRBV6-1; clone size: NA; CDR3 DNA: TGTGCCAGCAGTCGAGGCAGCGGGGAATACAATGAGCAGTTCTTC; CDR3 protein: CASSRGSGEYNEQFF